The T cell receptor beta chain described here comes from a study of cytomegalovirus exposure and HLA in healthy donors. Study-wide points: It has been reported that TCR beta sequences accurately predicted the HLA-A and HLA-B alleles of most subjects.

Remarks on this clone: Its antigen is undetermined.

60 Vbeta and 13 Jbeta primers were used in PCR. Assay used: immunoSEQ multiplex PCR; TCRdb lists only in-frame clones, some missing. The data hold about 93,000 clones, with about 80% observed a single time. This receptor was identified in a man in his thirties or forties in good health and CMV-seronegative. Sample: PBMCs.

In DNA, the CDR3 is TGTGCCAGTAGTAAAGTTTTCGGAGCTTTCTTT. Its protein is CASSKVFGAFF. The rearrangement uses TRBV19 and TRBJ1-1; D gene unclear. The CDR3 runs 11 residues. Germline loops: CDR1 LNHDA, CDR2 SQIVND (reference sequence). V was trimmed by 4 bases and J by 10 bases, leaving 10 bases between them.